In its sample, the clone carrying this TCR beta chain was seen a few times. Its antigen is currently unknown. Every sample had a minimum of 6.5 million PBMCs isolated. Combining a sample-barcoded 5' primer with a J-beta primer mix, a second PCR ran for roughly 6 to 12 cycles. A template-switch adaptor with 12 random nucleotides tagged each cDNA molecule. Each CDR3 protein gets one entry after TCRdb re-called the 5' RACE reads with MiXCR. The top ten clones hold 20% to 25% of a sample with 910,000 or so distinct CDR3 sequences, approximately 50% of them seen once. The data belong to a study of blood T cells in healthy people across ages. General study points: Naive T cell percentage showed a strong correlation with the diversity of TCR beta. Both naive CD4+ cell counts and diversity were greater in long-lived donors than in aged donors.

Source material: blood. The sequence was obtained from a woman in her sixties in good health.

The CDR3: CASSLPGNEKLFF. CDR3 in DNA: TGTGCCAGCAGTTTACCCGGGAACGAAAAACTGTTTTTT. The rearrangement joins TRBV28 to TRBJ1-4; D gene ambiguous. Germline CDR1 and CDR2: MDHEN and SYDVKM. The length of the CDR3 is 13 residues. V lost 2 bases and J lost 8, with 9 bases in between.